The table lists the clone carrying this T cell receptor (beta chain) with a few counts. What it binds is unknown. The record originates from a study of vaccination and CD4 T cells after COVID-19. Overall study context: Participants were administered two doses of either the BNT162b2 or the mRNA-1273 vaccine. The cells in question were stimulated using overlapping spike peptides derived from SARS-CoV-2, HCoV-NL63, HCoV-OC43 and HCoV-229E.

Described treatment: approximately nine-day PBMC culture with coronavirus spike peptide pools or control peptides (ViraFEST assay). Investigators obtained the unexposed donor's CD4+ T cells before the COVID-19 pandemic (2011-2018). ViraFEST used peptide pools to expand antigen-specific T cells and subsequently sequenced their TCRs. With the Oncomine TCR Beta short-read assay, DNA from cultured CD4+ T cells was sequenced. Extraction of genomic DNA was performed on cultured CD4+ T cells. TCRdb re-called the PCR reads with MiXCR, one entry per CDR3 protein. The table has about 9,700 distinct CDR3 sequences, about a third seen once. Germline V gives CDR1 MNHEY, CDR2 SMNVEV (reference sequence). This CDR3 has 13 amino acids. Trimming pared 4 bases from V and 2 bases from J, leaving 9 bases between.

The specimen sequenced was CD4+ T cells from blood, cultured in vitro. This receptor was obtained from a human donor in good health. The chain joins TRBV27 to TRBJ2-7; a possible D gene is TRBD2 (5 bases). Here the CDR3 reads CASSYSSAYEQYF. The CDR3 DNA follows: TGTGCCAGCAGTTATAGTAGCGCCTACGAGCAGTACTTC.